The 11 T cell receptor beta chains in this list originate from one sample, sequenced in a study of human T cells and chemical hapten exposure. Time point indicated: pre-sensitization, week 0. As to treatment: therapeutic diphenylcyclopropenone sensitization with weekly scalp DPC. TCRdb reanalysed the RACE reads using MiXCR and keeps one entry per CDR3 protein. The sample includes around 380,000 distinct CDR3 sequences, about 5% of them seen just once. The specimen comprised whole blood, sampled in connection with sensitization to the hapten diphenylcyclopropenone (DPC). The origin of the receptors is a young woman with alopecia areata. Some clones in this sample may be carry-over from other donors' samples.

The count of this clonotype is one. The chain recombines TRBV29-1 with TRBJ2-7, with a possible D match to TRBD1 (6 bases). CDR1 SQVTM and CDR2 ANQGSEA come from the germline V gene. V was cut by 4 bases and J by 3 bases, with 28 bases left in between. The CDR3 has 18 amino acids. CDR3 bases: TGCAGCGTTGCTAAGATCGCCTACAGGGACCGAAGGGGCTACGAGCAGTACTTC. Its protein is CSVAKIAYRDRRGYEQYF.

The chain is built from TRBV5-1 and TRBJ2-1, with 9 bases fitting TRBD2. In germline, CDR1 is SGHRS, CDR2 YFSETQ. The CDR3 runs 16 residues. V shed 4 bases, J shed 4 bases, and the junction held 9 bases outside the gene matches. CDR3 sequence (DNA): TGCGCCAGCAGCCTGCGGCTAGCGGGGCCTTACAATGAGCAGTTCTTC. As protein: CASSLRLAGPYNEQFF.

The rearrangement joins TRBV7-9 to TRBJ2-3, with 9 bases fitting TRBD2. V was clipped by 1 base and J by 2 bases; unmatched bases: 4. Germline V lookup: CDR1 SEHNR, CDR2 FQNEAQ (reference sequence). This CDR3 comprises 16 residues. This CDR3 reads CASSLVAGAVTDTQYF. The CDR3 nucleotides read TGTGCCAGCAGCTTAGTAGCGGGGGCTGTCACAGATACGCAGTATTTT.

This clonotype has a handful of counts. The chain uses TRBV12-3 or TRBV12-4 and TRBJ2-3; TRBD1 matches at 7 bases. The CDR3 has 20 amino acids. Germline trimming cut 3 bases from V and 0 bases from J; bases unmatched to any gene: 18. Here the CDR3 reads CASSFTGGYRGGSSTDTQYF. In nucleotides, the CDR3 is TGTGCCAGCAGTTTTACAGGAGGTTACAGGGGCGGATCTAGCACAGATACGCAGTATTTT.

This clonotype was recorded a few times. V and J are TRBV7-6 and TRBJ1-1; D is undetermined. The CDR3 loop spans 16 amino acids. V dropped 5 bases and J dropped 0 bases, with 16 bases sitting between them. Germline V lookup: CDR1 SGHVS, CDR2 FNYEAQ. CDR3 nucleotide sequence: TGTGCCAGCAGCCCCCGAGTCCCCAACTTGAACACTGAAGCTTTCTTT. Protein product: CASSPRVPNLNTEAFF.

This clonotype was picked up many times. J is TRBJ1-1 and V is TRBV12-3 or TRBV12-4, with 8 bases fitting TRBD1. The CDR3 spans 13 residues. With V trimmed by 6 bases and J by 7 bases, 7 bases remained unmatched. The CDR3 sequence: CASSPRGRNEAFF. For the CDR3, the DNA is TGTGCCAGCAGCCCCAGGGGGCGGAATGAAGCTTTCTTT.

The chain recombines TRBV10-3 with TRBJ2-7, with no clear D. The CDR3 extends over 12 amino acids. V was shortened by 4 bases and J by 3 bases, with 7 bases between the two germline ends. From germline, CDR1 is ENHRY and CDR2 SYGVKD. The CDR3 spells CAISGTNYEQYF. The CDR3 DNA reads as TGTGCCATCAGTGGGACCAACTACGAGCAGTACTTC.

This clonotype was observed a few times. V usage is TRBV5-1 and J usage is TRBJ2-2; no clear D gene. Trimming removed 4 bases from V and 3 bases from J, with 4 bases in between. The CDR3 length is 12 residues. Germline V gives CDR1 SGHRS, CDR2 YFSETQ. The CDR3, as DNA: TGCGCCAGCAGCCATGACACCGGGGAGCTGTTTTTT. It specifies CASSHDTGELFF.

This clonotype was seen a handful of times. This chain links TRBV5-1 with TRBJ1-6; a possible D gene is TRBD1 (6 bases). CDR1 and CDR2 (germline): SGHRS, YFSETQ. There are 15 residues in the CDR3. The ends were cut back, 2 bases at V and 6 bases at J, with 12 bases in the middle. The CDR3 reads CASSLQGPLNSPLHF. The CDR3 nucleotides read TGCGCCAGCAGCTTACAGGGACCCCTTAATTCACCCCTCCACTTT. Complete variable domain (other parts from reference TRBV5-1 and TRBJ1-6): KAGVTQTPRYLIKTRGQQVTLSCSPISGHRSVSWYQQTPGQGLQFLFEYFSETQRNKGNFPGRFSGRQFSNSRSEMNVSTLELGDSALYLCASSLQGPLNSPLHFGNGTRLTVT.

This clonotype was detected ten times or more. The J gene is TRBJ2-7, the V gene TRBV12-3 or TRBV12-4; TRBD2 is a possible D gene (6 bases). The CDR3 spans 15 residues. Trimming took off 6 bases at V and 2 bases at J, with 17 bases between the two ends. The CDR3 loop reads CASSPPGVSTYEQYF. CDR3 sequence (DNA): TGTGCCAGCAGCCCCCCGGGGGTCAGTACCTACGAGCAGTACTTC.

This clonotype appeared many times. This chain connects TRBV29-1 to TRBJ2-2; D tentatively reads TRBD1 or TRBD2 (6 bases each). The CDR3 length is 13 residues. Germline-derived CDR1 and CDR2 are SQVTM and ANQGSEA. V gave up 6 bases and J gave up 3 bases, with 11 bases separating them. The CDR3 DNA reads as TGCAGCGTGGAGGGACAAGACACCGGGGAGCTGTTTTTT. Its protein is CSVEGQDTGELFF.